Listed below are T cell receptor beta chains from one sample, sequenced in a study of shared clonotypes between healthy human individuals. Sequencing was performed with immunoSEQ multiplex PCR; in TCRdb, only in-frame clones are kept and a portion is missing. In the table there are more than 2 million clones, 90% to 97% of which are singletons. Sequenced input: naive CD4+ T cells sorted from blood. These TCRs come from a man between 18 and 29 years old in good health. Both conserved end residues are part of each CDR3.

V gene: TRBV5-1; CDR3 protein: CASSLPGEKLFF
V gene: TRBV7-9; CDR3 protein: CASSLGSGQGNQPQHF
V gene: TRBV6-4; CDR3 protein: CASSDQGGTGELFF
V gene: TRBV5-1; CDR3 protein: CASSSDGGRNTEAFF
V gene: TRBV9; CDR3 protein: CASSVTAVGELFF
V gene: TRBV2; CDR3 protein: CASSVSGVSGNTIYF
V gene: TRBV28; CDR3 protein: CASAPPAQGVSATNEKLFF
V gene: TRBV11-3; CDR3 protein: CASSVREDRPGELFF
V gene: TRBV6-1; CDR3 protein: CASSEVPGLPQHF
V gene: TRBV10-3; CDR3 protein: CAISDPGGTGRTGELFF
V gene: TRBV10-3; CDR3 protein: CAISPGEGETQYF
V gene: TRBV18; CDR3 protein: CASSPIPIQGNNSPLHF
V gene: TRBV7-2; CDR3 protein: CASSTRGGLAYEQYF
V gene: TRBV9; CDR3 protein: CASSVGTLNTEAFF
V gene: TRBV6-5; CDR3 protein: CASSYSIGGTNEKLFF
V gene: TRBV5-1; CDR3 protein: CASFGQAEETQYF
V gene: TRBV6-1; CDR3 protein: CASSEGTRHSSYEQYF
V gene: TRBV2; CDR3 protein: CASSGKGTSLSGEQFF
V gene: TRBV2; CDR3 protein: CASSLVRDQPQHF
V gene: TRBV7-9; CDR3 protein: CASSQGERGGGGETQYF
V gene: TRBV5-1; CDR3 protein: CASSAAGTPRTDTQYF
V gene: TRBV6-5; CDR3 protein: CASSSTGGTYNEQFF
V gene: TRBV21-1; CDR3 protein: CASSPEGRTRFSGYTF
V gene: TRBV27; CDR3 protein: CASSGGFYQETQYF
V gene: TRBV27; CDR3 protein: CASSLLGNTSTDTQYF
V gene: TRBV10-3; CDR3 protein: CAISHPGGGYEKLFF
V gene: TRBV18; CDR3 protein: CASSPGTGENTGELFF
V gene: TRBV27; CDR3 protein: CASSPLPGAILSYEQYF
V gene: TRBV28; CDR3 protein: CASSFAWTSALYTDTQYF
V gene: TRBV4-1; CDR3 protein: CASSRPGQPSYEQYF
V gene: TRBV2; CDR3 protein: CASSEAGGGWGREQYF
V gene: TRBV30; CDR3 protein: CAWSASLLAGARDTQYF
V gene: TRBV4-1; CDR3 protein: CASSQDLWDSEKLFF
V gene: TRBV9; CDR3 protein: CASSGGDITNRGWGTDTQYF
V gene: TRBV27; CDR3 protein: CASLGTSGEEETQYF
V gene: TRBV11-2; CDR3 protein: CASSLQGMNTEAFF
V gene: TRBV13; CDR3 protein: CASTSMGQGTKGEKLFF
V gene: TRBV6-1; CDR3 protein: CASSDRQGVYQPQHF
V gene: TRBV2; CDR3 protein: CASSEGIDSNQPQHF
V gene: TRBV18; CDR3 protein: CASSPIEGQPQHF
V gene: TRBV4-3; CDR3 protein: CASSPSGAGGYNEQFF
V gene: TRBV6-1; CDR3 protein: CASSTWEGEQYF
V gene: TRBV9; CDR3 protein: CASSVDEGQPQHF
V gene: TRBV5-1; CDR3 protein: CASSLATGPEQYF
V gene: TRBV6-6; CDR3 protein: CASSYGLALKETQYF
V gene: TRBV4-1; CDR3 protein: CASSQGRGYNEQFF
V gene: TRBV10-3; CDR3 protein: CAISESDRGPDEQYF
V gene: TRBV28; CDR3 protein: CASSMASKGAAGYTF
V gene: TRBV7-6; CDR3 protein: CASSKGQLSSGNTIYF
V gene: TRBV7-2; CDR3 protein: CASSPLDRTLSYEQYF
V gene: TRBV18; CDR3 protein: CASSPLGAGELFF
V gene: TRBV6-1; CDR3 protein: CASSESGQPYEQYF
V gene: TRBV5-1; CDR3 protein: CASRDGTFYTGELFF
V gene: TRBV5-8; CDR3 protein: CASSLLRGSGYTF
V gene: TRBV10-3; CDR3 protein: CAISESANNGAYEQYF
V gene: TRBV27; CDR3 protein: CASSLVGASTDTQYF